This TCR beta chain was sequenced during a study of T-cell reconstitution after alpha-beta-depleted transplantation in children. Researchers prepared the TCRbeta library using unique molecular identifiers, the study reports. From the PCR reads, TCRdb called clonotypes with MiXCR, one entry per CDR3 protein. The table records hundreds of thousands of distinct CDR3 sequences, roughly 17% of them present only once. The sequencing used PBMCs from the stem cell graft donor, collected from the stem cell graft. The origin of this receptor is a human donor who donated a stem cell graft to a child with acute myeloid leukemia.

The CDR3 coding sequence is TGTGCCATCACTCCGAGCACCGGGACTAACAATGAGCAGTTCTTC. This translates into CAITPSTGTNNEQFF. V usage is TRBV10-3 and J usage is TRBJ2-1; TRBD2 matches 7 bases. The CDR3 runs 15 residues. Germline V gene sequence: CDR1 ENHRY, CDR2 SYGVKD. J lost 5 bases, V lost 7 bases, and 11 bases had no gene match.